This T cell receptor beta chain is from a study of technical replicates of blood from a handful of donors. In germline, CDR1 is MNHEY, CDR2 SVGAGI. Trimming cost V 0 bases and J 3 bases, with 9 bases left between them. This CDR3 comprises 14 residues. Sequenced by immunoSEQ multiplex PCR; TCRdb stores in-frame clones only, minus some. The data show approximately 81,000 clones, around four fifths seen once. The chain carries TRBV6-5 and TRBJ2-7, with D possibly matching TRBD2 (5 bases). The TCR comes from a human donor in good health. Some clones in this sample may be carry-over from other donors' samples. The material sequenced was PBMCs. CDR3 DNA: TGTGCCAGCAGTTACTCGACGAGCGGCTACGAGCAGTACTTC. Its translation: CASSYSTSGYEQYF.